The entry that follows covers one T cell receptor (beta chain) sequence. The data were taken from a study of blood T cell repertoires in COVID-19. Overall study context: Spain, Italy and the United States supplied samples that represented acute and convalescent COVID-19.

Followed longitudinally, the Seattle patients had been enrolled during active infection. Authors' processing steps: Quantification of nucleated cells was approximated via reference gene primer amplification. The assay was immunoSEQ multiplex PCR, and TCRdb's table has in-frame clones only and misses some. That table gives V, J and clone size, and the DNA gave D and trimming. The table lists about 88,000 clones, roughly 91% of them singletons, with about 6.3% in the top ten. V shed 4 bases, J shed 8 bases, and the junction held 9 bases outside the gene matches. The CDR3 has 17 amino acids. CDR1 is MNHEY and CDR2 is SMNVEV in the germline V gene (reference sequence).

The sequence came from a man between 18 and 29 years old with COVID-19, enrolled during active disease. J is TRBJ1-6 and V is TRBV27; TRBD1 aligns across 12 bases. Sequences were obtained from peripheral blood. CDR3 bases: TGTGCCAGCAGTTCCGGCCGGGACAGGGGGCCGGATTCACCCCTCCACTTT. Protein: CASSSGRDRGPDSPLHF.